Listed below are T cell receptor beta chains from one sample, sequenced in a study of CDR3 diversity in severe acne. TCRdb reanalysed the PCR reads using MiXCR and keeps one entry per CDR3 protein. The table records around 85,000 distinct CDR3 sequences, 45% to 55% of them present only once. The sequenced sample was blood. Receptors were obtained from a male donor with severe acne vulgaris. CDR3s include the opening cysteine and the closing phenylalanine or tryptophan. D genes are given only for firm matches. Not every row has a clone size; where given, it reads once, few, many or a size class.

>TRBJ2-1|many|-|TRBV7-8
TGTGCCAGCAGCCCGAGCGGTAGGCCTGAGCAGTTCTTC
CASSPSGRPEQFF
>TRBJ1-5|many|-|TRBV15
TGTGCCACCAGCAGAGGACGGATTAGCAATCAGCCCCAGCATTTT
CATSRGRISNQPQHF
>TRBJ1-2|-|-|TRBV7-9
TGTGCCAGCACCCTATCAGGGGATTCTAACTATGGCTACACCTTC
CASTLSGDSNYGYTF
>TRBJ2-5|few|-|TRBV28
TGTGCCAGCACCTCACTAGGGCAGGAGACCCAGTACTTC
CASTSLGQETQYF
>TRBJ2-5|-|TRBD2|TRBV5-1
TGTGCCAGCAGCTCAATAGCGGGAGAATCTCGAGAGACCCAGTACTTC
CASSSIAGESRETQYF
>TRBJ2-5|-|-|TRBV29-1
TGCAGCGTACTCACACAGGGTAACCAAGAGACCCAGTACTTC
CSVLTQGNQETQYF
>TRBJ2-6|once|-|TRBV7-9
TGTGCCAGCAGCACCGGACGGATCTCTGGGGCCAACGTCCTGACTTTC
CASSTGRISGANVLTF
>TRBJ2-1|once|TRBD2|TRBV20-1
TGCAGTGGCCAGGCCCTCGCGGGAGAAAATGAGCAGTTCTTC
CSGQALAGENEQFF
>TRBJ2-7|many|-|TRBV12-3/TRBV12-4
TGTGCCAGCAGTTTAAAGGGGACCTACGAGCAGTACTTC
CASSLKGTYEQYF
>TRBJ1-1|-|-|TRBV5-1
TGCGCCAGCAGCTCACAAGGAGCTGAAGCTTTCTTT
CASSSQGAEAFF
>TRBJ1-5|-|TRBD1|TRBV7-9
TGTGCCAGCAGGGGACAGGGTCCCAATCAGCCCCAGCATTTT
CASRGQGPNQPQHF
>TRBJ2-7|medium-sized|TRBD1|TRBV19
TGTGCCAGTACGGGACAGGGGGCCTACGAGCAGTACTTC
CASTGQGAYEQYF
>TRBJ2-5|-|TRBD1|TRBV12-5
TGTGCTAGTGAGGCAGGGGGAACAGAGACCCAGTACTTC
CASEAGGTETQYF
>TRBJ1-4|many|-|TRBV2
TGTGCCAGCACTCAGGGACTGAGTAATGAAAAACTGTTTTTT
CASTQGLSNEKLFF
>TRBJ2-1|-|TRBD2|TRBV24-1
TGTGCCACCAGTGACCCTGGACTAGCCTACAATGAGCAGTTCTTC
CATSDPGLAYNEQFF
>TRBJ2-3|many|TRBD2|TRBV20-1
TGCAGTGCTAGCGGAGAAGCGGGGGGGATAGATACGCAGTATTTT
CSASGEAGGIDTQYF
>TRBJ2-1|many|TRBD1|TRBV27
TGTGCCAGCAGTTTATTTGGGACAGGGCATGAGCAGTTCTTC
CASSLFGTGHEQFF
>TRBJ2-2|many|TRBD2|TRBV20-1
TGCAGTGCTAGCCCCCGAGGACTAGTTGCCGGGGAGCTGTTTTTT
CSASPRGLVAGELFF
>TRBJ2-2|few|-|TRBV4-1
TGCGCCAGCAGCCAAGAGGACAGGAACACCGGGGAGCTGTTTTTT
CASSQEDRNTGELFF
>TRBJ1-2|-|TRBD1|TRBV29-1
TGCAGCGTTACCGGGGGACAGAACTATGGCTACACCTTC
CSVTGGQNYGYTF
>TRBJ1-1|-|-|TRBV5-1
TGCGCCGGCAGCTTTTTGATGAACACTGAAGCTTTCTTT
CAGSFLMNTEAFF
>TRBJ2-5|few|-|TRBV10-1
TGCGCCAGCAGTGAGGGCCCCCGGAGTGCCCAGTACTTC
CASSEGPRSAQYF
>TRBJ2-2|medium-sized|-|TRBV10-2
TGCGCCAGCAGGGGCGGAGGGAACCTAAACACCGGGGAGCTGTTTTTT
CASRGGGNLNTGELFF
>TRBJ2-1|-|TRBD2|TRBV12-3/TRBV12-4
TGTGCCAGCAAAACCGGCGGGAGCTACTCCTACAATGAGCAGTTCTTC
CASKTGGSYSYNEQFF
>TRBJ2-1|-|-|TRBV28
TGTGCCAGCAGTGCCCGCAGGGGGGATATGGGTGAGCAGTTCTTC
CASSARRGDMGEQFF
>TRBJ2-7|-|TRBD1|TRBV10-3
TGTGCCAGCCTCTCGGGACAGCCATCCGAGCAGTACTTC
CASLSGQPSEQYF
>TRBJ2-3|many|TRBD2|TRBV7-8
TGTGCCAGCAGCTTCTCCTCTTTAGCGGGAGCCCACACAGATACGCAGTATTTT
CASSFSSLAGAHTDTQYF
>TRBJ1-4|-|-|TRBV5-6
TGTGCCAGCAGCTTCTCTAGTAATGAAAAACTGTTTTTT
CASSFSSNEKLFF
>TRBJ2-7|-|-|TRBV7-8
TGTGCCAGCAGCTTATTCACCGGACAAGTTTCCTACGAGCAGTACTTC
CASSLFTGQVSYEQYF
>TRBJ2-7|many|TRBD1|TRBV19
TGTGCCAGTAGTTCACCTCCGGGGGACAGGGGCCACGAGCAGTACTTC
CASSSPPGDRGHEQYF
>TRBJ2-3|many|-|TRBV19
TGTGCCAGTCGCGAATTTAGCACAGATACGCAGTATTTT
CASREFSTDTQYF
>TRBJ2-7|-|TRBD2|TRBV10-3
TGTTCCACGCGGGAGGTCGCCCACGAGCAGTACTTC
CSTREVAHEQYF
>TRBJ1-1|-|-|TRBV6-2/TRBV6-3
TGTGCCAGCAGAGGCCCGGGTTCTTTTAGGACTGAAGCTTTCTTT
CASRGPGSFRTEAFF
>TRBJ1-5|-|-|TRBV6-5
TGTGCCAGCAGGCCTGGAGCTAATAATCAGCCCCAGCATTTT
CASRPGANNQPQHF
>TRBJ2-3|-|-|TRBV27
TGTGCCAGCAGCGCACCTAGCGCGGTGACAGATACGCGGTATTTT
CASSAPSAVTDTRYF
>TRBJ2-4|many|TRBD1|TRBV7-7
TGTGCCAGCAGCCTCTTGGGACAGCCGGCAGCCAAAAACATTCAGTACTTC
CASSLLGQPAAKNIQYF
>TRBJ2-1|many|-|TRBV7-9
TGTGCCAGCAGCTTAAGTCGAGGTGAGCAGTTCTTC
CASSLSRGEQFF
>TRBJ2-5|many|TRBD2|TRBV2
TGTGCCAGCAGTGAAGGGGGACGGGAGGGCCTCTGGGTGGAGACCCAGTACTTC
CASSEGGREGLWVETQYF
>TRBJ2-5|-|-|TRBV7-9
TGTGCCAGCAGGACAGATGGGATGGAGACCCAGTACTTC
CASRTDGMETQYF
>TRBJ1-1|-|-|TRBV25-1
TGTGCCAGCAGTGAATCGTTTTGGGTTGGGAGCACTGAAGCTTTCTTT
CASSESFWVGSTEAFF
>TRBJ1-2|many|TRBD1|TRBV2
TGTGCCAGCAGTGAAGCGGGACAGGGGAAAGGCTACACCTTC
CASSEAGQGKGYTF
>TRBJ1-6|-|TRBD1|TRBV7-9
TGTGCCAGCAGCCTATGGACAGGGTCGGATTCACCCCTCCACTTT
CASSLWTGSDSPLHF
>TRBJ2-7|many|-|TRBV19
TGTGCCAGTAGTCTGCAGGGGGGAAGGTCCTACGAGCAGTACTTC
CASSLQGGRSYEQYF
>TRBJ2-7|medium-sized|TRBD2|TRBV10-1
TGCGCCAGCACACAGGCCATCAAGTCTAGCGGAGACCTGAGGTACGAGCAGTACTTC
CASTQAIKSSGDLRYEQYF
>TRBJ2-3|-|TRBD2|TRBV10-2
TGCGCCAGCAGTAAGACACTAGCGGGGGGCACAGATACGCAGTATTTT
CASSKTLAGGTDTQYF
>TRBJ2-7|few|-|TRBV9
TGTGCCAGCAGCGCGGGCGAGCAGTACTTC
CASSAGEQYF
>TRBJ2-3|-|TRBD2|TRBV11-2
TGTGCCAGCAGCCAAGATAGGAGCGGGAGGGGAGGCACAGATACGCAGTATTTT
CASSQDRSGRGGTDTQYF
>TRBJ2-2|-|TRBD1|TRBV3-1
TGTGCCAGCAGCCTCGGGACAGGGGGGAGGGAGCTGTTTTTT
CASSLGTGGRELFF
>TRBJ1-2|few|-|TRBV4-1
TGCGCCAGCAGCCAAGCATGGCCTGGGAGCTATGGCTACACCTTC
CASSQAWPGSYGYTF
>TRBJ2-6|-|-|TRBV29-1
TGCAGCGTTGAAGAATATCAGGGTAGAAGGGGCTCTGGGGCCAACGTCCTGACTTTC
CSVEEYQGRRGSGANVLTF
>TRBJ2-6|-|TRBD1|TRBV7-9
TGTGCCAGCAGCCAGGCCAGGGGGTCTGGGGCCAACGTCCTGACTTTC
CASSQARGSGANVLTF
>TRBJ1-1|-|-|TRBV7-8
TGTGCCAGCAGCCCCCGGTGGACTCCTGAAGCTTTCTTT
CASSPRWTPEAFF
>TRBJ1-2|once|TRBD1|TRBV7-3
TGTGCCAGCAGCTTAGTGGGACAGGGAGGACTATTCTATGGCTACACCTTC
CASSLVGQGGLFYGYTF
>TRBJ2-2|few|-|TRBV7-3
TGTGCCAGCAGTAGGTGGCAGGGGTACACCGGGGAGCTGTTTTTT
CASSRWQGYTGELFF